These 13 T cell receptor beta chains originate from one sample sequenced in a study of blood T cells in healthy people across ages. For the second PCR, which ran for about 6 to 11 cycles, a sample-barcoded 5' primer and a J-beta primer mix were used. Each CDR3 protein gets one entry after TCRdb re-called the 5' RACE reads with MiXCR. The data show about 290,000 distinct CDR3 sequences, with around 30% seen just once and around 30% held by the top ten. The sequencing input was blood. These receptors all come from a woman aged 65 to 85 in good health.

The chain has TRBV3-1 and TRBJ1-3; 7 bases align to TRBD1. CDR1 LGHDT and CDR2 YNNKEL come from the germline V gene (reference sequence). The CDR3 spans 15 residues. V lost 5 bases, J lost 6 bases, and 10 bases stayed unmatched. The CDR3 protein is CASSGEDREENTIYF. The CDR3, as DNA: TGTGCCAGCAGCGGGGAAGACAGGGAGGAAAACACCATATATTTT.

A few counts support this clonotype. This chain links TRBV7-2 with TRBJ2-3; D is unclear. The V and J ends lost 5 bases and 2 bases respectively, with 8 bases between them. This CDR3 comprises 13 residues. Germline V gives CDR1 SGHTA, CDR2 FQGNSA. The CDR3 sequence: CASSPGLTDTQYF. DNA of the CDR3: TGTGCCAGCAGCCCCGGGCTCACAGATACGCAGTATTTT. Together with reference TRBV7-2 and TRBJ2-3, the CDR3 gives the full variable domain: GAGVSQSPSNKVTEKGKDVELRCDPISGHTALYWYRQSLGQGLEFLIYFQGNSAPDKSGLPSDRFSAERTGGSVSTLTIQRTQQEDSAVYLCASSPGLTDTQYFGPGTRLTVL.

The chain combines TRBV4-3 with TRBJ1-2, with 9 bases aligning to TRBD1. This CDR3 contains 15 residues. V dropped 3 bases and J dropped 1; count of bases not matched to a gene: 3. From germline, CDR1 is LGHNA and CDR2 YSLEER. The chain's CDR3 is CASSQPDRGNYGYTF. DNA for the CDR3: TGCGCCAGCAGCCAGCCGGACAGGGGTAACTATGGCTACACCTTC.

In nucleotides, the CDR3 is TGCAGTGCTAGTCGGTCTAGCGGGAATTCAGATACGCAGTATTTT. It is translated as CSASRSSGNSDTQYF. This chain links TRBV20-1 with TRBJ2-3; 9 bases line up with TRBD2. With V trimmed by 3 bases and J by 4 bases, 8 bases remained unmatched. The germline V gene has CDR1 DFQATT and CDR2 SNEGSKA (reference sequence). This CDR3 is built from 15 residues.

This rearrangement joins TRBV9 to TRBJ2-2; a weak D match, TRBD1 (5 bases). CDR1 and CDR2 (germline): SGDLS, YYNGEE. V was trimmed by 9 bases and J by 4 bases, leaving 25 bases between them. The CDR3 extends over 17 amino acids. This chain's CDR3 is CATSDLGAGWSTGELFF. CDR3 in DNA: TGTGCCACCAGTGATTTAGGGGCAGGGTGGAGCACCGGGGAGCTGTTTTTT.

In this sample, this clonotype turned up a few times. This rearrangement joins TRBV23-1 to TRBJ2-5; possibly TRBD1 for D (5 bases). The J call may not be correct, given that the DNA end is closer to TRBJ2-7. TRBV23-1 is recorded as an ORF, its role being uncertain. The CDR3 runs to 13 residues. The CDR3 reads CASIRQSSYEQYF. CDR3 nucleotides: TGCGCCAGCATCCGACAGTCTTCCTACGAGCAGTACTTC.

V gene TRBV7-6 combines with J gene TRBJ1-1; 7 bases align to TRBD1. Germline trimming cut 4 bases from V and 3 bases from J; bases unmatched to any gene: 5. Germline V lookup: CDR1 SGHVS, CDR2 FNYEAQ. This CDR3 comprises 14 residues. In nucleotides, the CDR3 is TGTGCCAGCAGCTCTACAGGGGCCTACACTGAAGCTTTCTTT. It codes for CASSSTGAYTEAFF.

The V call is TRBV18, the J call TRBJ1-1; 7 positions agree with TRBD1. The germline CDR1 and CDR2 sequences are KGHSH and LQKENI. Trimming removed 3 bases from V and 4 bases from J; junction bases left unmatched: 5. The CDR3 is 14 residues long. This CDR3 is CASSPGTVPTEAFF. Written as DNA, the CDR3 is TGTGCCAGCTCACCCGGGACAGTCCCCACTGAAGCTTTCTTT.

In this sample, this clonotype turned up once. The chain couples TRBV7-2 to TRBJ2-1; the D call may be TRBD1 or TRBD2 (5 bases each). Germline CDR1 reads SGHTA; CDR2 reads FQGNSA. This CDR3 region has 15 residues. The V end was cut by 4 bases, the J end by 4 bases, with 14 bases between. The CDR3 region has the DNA TGTGCCAGCAGCTCGGGGCAGACGGCGTACAATGAGCAGTTCTTC. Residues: CASSSGQTAYNEQFF. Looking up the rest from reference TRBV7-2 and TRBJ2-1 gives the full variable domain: GAGVSQSPSNKVTEKGKDVELRCDPISGHTALYWYRQSLGQGLEFLIYFQGNSAPDKSGLPSDRFSAERTGGSVSTLTIQRTQQEDSAVYLCASSSGQTAYNEQFFGPGTRLTVL.

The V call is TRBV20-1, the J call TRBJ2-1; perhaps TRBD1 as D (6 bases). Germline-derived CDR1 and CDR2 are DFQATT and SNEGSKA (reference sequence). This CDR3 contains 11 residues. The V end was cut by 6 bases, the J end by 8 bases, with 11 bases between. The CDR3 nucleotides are TGCAGTGCCTCGAGGACAGATGAGCAGTTCTTC. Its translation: CSASRTDEQFF.

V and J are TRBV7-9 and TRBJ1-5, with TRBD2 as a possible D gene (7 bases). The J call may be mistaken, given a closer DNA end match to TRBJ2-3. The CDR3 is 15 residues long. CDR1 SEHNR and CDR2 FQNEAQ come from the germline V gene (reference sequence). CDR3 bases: TGTGCCAGCAGCTTGGGGGGGGCTGAGAATCAGCCCCAGTATTTT. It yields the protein CASSLGGAENQPQYF.

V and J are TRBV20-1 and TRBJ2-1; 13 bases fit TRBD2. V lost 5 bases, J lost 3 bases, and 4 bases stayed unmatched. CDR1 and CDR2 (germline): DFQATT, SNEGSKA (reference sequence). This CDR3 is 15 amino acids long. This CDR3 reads CSASRTSGSYNEQFF. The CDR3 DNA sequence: TGCAGTGCTTCCCGGACTAGCGGGAGCTACAATGAGCAGTTCTTC.

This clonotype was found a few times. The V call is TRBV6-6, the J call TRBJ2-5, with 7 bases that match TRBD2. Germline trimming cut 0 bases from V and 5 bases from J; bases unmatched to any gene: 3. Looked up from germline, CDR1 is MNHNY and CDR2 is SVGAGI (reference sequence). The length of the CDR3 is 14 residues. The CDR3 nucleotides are TGTGCCAGCAGTTACTCGACCGGGAGGGAGACCCAGTACTTC. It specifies CASSYSTGRETQYF.